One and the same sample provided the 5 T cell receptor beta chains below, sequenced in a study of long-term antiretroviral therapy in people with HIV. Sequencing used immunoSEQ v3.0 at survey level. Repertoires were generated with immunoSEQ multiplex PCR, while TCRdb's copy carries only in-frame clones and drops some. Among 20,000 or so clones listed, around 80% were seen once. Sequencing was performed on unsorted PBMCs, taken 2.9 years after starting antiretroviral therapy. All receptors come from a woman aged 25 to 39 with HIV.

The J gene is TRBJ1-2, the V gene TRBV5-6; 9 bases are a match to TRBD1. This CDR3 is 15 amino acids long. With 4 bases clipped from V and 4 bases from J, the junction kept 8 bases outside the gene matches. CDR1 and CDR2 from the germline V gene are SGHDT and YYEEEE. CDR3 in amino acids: CASSARDREGYGYTF. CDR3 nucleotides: TGTGCCAGCAGCGCGAGGGACAGGGAGGGCTATGGCTACACCTTC.

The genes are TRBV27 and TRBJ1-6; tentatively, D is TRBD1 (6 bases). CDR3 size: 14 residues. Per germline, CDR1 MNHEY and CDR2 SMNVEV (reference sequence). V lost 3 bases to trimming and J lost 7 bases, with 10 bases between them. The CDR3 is CASSFGGRNSPLHF. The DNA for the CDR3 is TGTGCCAGCAGTTTCGGGGGCCGGAATTCACCCCTCCACTTT.

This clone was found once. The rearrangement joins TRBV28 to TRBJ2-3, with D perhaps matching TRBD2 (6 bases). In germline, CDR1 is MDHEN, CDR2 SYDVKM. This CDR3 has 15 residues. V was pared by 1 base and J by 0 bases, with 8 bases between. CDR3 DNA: TGTGCCAGCAGTTTATACCGGGGGAGCACAGATACGCAGTATTTT. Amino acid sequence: CASSLYRGSTDTQYF.

The CDR3 region has the DNA TGTGCTAGCGGGAAAGCTGTTGGCACAGATACGCAGTATTTT. Protein: CASGKAVGTDTQYF. V and J are TRBV12-5 and TRBJ2-3; maybe TRBD2 (5 bases). The V end lost 9 bases, the J end lost 1 base, and 14 bases lay between the germline ends. Germline-derived CDR1 and CDR2 are LGHNT and FRNRAP. The CDR3 spans 14 residues.

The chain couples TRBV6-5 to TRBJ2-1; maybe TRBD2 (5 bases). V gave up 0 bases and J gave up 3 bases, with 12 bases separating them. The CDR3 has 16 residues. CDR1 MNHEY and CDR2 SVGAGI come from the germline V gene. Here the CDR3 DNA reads TGTGCCAGCAGTTACTCGAGGCCGGGGAGCTACAATGAGCAGTTCTTC. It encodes CASSYSRPGSYNEQFF.